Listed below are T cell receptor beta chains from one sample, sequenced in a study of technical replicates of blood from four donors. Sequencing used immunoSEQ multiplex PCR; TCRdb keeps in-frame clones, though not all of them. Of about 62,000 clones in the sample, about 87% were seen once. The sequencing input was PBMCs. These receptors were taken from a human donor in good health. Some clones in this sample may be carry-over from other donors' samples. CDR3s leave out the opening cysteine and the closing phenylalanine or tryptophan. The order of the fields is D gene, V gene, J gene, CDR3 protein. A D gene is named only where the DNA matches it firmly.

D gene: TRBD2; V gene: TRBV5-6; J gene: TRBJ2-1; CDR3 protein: ASSLVAGGYNEQF
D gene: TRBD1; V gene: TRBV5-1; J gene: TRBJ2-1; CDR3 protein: ASSLGQGANNEQF
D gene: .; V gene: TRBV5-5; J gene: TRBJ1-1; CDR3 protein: ASSLAGNTEAF
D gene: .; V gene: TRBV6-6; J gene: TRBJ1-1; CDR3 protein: ASTRGGNTEAF
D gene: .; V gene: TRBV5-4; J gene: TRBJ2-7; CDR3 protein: ASNHGGGMYEQY
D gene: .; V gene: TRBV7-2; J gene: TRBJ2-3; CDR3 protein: ASSPVMGGTQY
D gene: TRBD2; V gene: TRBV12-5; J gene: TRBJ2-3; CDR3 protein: ASGLVGLAESTDTQY
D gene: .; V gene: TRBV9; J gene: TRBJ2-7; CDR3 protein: ASSARSSAGFHEQY
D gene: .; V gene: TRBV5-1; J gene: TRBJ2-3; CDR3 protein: ASFPPGTDTQY
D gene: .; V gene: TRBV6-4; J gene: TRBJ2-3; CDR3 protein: ASSDSVGGGTDTQY
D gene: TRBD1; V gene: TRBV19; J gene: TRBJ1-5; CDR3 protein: ASSIGTGNQPQH
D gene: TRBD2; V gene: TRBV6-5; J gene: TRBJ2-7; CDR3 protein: ASRKAGGYYEQY
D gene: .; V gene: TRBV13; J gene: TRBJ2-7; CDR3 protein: ASSPGRGRHEQY
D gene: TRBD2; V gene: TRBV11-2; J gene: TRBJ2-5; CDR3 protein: ASSFRLAGRQETQY
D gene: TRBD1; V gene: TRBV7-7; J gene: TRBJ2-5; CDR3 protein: ASSLVGQGETQY
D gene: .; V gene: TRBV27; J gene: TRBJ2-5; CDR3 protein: ASSDLGQFQETQY
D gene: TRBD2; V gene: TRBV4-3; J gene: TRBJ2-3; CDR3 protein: ASSQAGKAGTDTQY
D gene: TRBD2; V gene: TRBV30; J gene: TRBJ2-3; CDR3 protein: AWSASGISTDTQY
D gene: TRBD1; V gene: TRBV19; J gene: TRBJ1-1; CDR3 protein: ASSTLQGRSEAF
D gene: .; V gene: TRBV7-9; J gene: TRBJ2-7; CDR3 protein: ASSLYEESHEQY
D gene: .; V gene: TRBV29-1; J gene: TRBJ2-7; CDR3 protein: SVSDNSYEQY
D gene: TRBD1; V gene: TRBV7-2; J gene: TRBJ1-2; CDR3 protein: ASSLPGQKYGYT
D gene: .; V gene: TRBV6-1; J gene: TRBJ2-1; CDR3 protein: ASSDQGIYNEQF
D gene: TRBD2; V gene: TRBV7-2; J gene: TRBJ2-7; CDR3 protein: ASSPRGGGEQY
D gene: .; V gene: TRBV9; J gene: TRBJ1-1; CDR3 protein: ASSVASNTEAF
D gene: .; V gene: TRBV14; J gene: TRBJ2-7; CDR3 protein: ASSPLGSGRTSYEQY
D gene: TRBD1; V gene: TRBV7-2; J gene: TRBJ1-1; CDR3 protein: ASSQDRGTEAF
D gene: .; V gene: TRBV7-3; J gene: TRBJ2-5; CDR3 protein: ASSYGRPQETQY
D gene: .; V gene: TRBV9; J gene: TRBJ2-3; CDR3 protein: ASSVDSGNTDTQY
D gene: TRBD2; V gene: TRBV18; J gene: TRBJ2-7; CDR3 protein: ASSRGTSGTYEQY
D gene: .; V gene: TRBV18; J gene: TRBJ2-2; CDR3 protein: ASSPRAGGAGELF
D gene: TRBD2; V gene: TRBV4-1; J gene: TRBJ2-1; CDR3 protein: ASSQVASGESSYNEQF
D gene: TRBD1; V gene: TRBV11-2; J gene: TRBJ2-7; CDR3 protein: ASSPGTAPYEQY
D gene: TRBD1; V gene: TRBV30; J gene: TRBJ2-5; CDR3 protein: AWSVRVLRQGDQETQY
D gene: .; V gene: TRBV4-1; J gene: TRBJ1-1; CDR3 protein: ASSQDPRLPMNTEAF
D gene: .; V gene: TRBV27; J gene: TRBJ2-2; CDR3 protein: ASSLRHAGRAGELF
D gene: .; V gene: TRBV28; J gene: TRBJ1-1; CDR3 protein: ASSPTGLNTEAF
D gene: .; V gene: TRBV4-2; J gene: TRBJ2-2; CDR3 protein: ASSQEIGEPGELF
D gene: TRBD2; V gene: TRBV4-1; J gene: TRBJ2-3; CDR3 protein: ASSQVTSGTDTQY
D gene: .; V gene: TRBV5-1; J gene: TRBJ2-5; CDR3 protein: ASSLQGLGETQY
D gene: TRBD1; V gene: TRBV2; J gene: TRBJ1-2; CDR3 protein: ASSRRGTGYRANYGYT
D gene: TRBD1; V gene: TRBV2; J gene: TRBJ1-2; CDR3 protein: ASGARTGGYGYT
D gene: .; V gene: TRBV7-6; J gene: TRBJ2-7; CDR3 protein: ASSKTPFQDEQY
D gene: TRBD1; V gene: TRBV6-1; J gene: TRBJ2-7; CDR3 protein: ASIRQGYEQY
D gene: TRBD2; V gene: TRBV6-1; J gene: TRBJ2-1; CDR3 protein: ASSESIAGGLNEQF
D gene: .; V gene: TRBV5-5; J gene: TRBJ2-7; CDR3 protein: ASSLERGSYEQY
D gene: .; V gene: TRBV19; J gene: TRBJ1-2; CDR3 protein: ASSIAARDYGYT
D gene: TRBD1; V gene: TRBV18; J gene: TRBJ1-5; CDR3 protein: ASSPSWRTGVNQPQH
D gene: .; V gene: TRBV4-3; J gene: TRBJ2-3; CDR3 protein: ASSQEAALACPDTQY
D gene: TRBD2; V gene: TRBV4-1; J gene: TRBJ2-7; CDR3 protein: ASSRGGSGNSYEQY
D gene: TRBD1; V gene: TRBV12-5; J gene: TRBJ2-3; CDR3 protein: ASGLGDRVSTDTQY
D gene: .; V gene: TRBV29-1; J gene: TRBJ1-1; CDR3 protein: SVEVDRNTEAF
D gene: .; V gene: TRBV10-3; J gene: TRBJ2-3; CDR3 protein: AISDRGGSDTQY
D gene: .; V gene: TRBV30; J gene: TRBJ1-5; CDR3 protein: AWRDNTGPQH
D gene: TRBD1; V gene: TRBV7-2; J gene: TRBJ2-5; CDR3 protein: ASSLGDRVSETQY